This is a list of T cell receptor beta chains from one sample in a study of T cell responses to AZD1222 COVID-19 vaccine. Assay: immunoSEQ multiplex PCR; the TCRdb copy retains only in-frame clones and omits some. The table has more than 95,000 clones, 80% to 95% seen once. The sample in question was peripheral blood, obtained on day 0 of MenACWY control vaccination. These TCRs come from an adult in good health. CDR3s include the opening cysteine and the closing phenylalanine or tryptophan. D genes are given only for firm matches. For some rows the clone size is stated as once, few or many, or as a class when expanded; others skip it.

V gene	J gene	D gene	clone size	CDR3 DNA	CDR3 protein
TRBV11-3	TRBJ2-2	.	.	TGTGCCAGCAGCTTAGATACAACAGCCGGGGAGCTGTTTTTT	CASSLDTTAGELFF
TRBV2	TRBJ2-7	.	.	TGTGCCAGCAGTGAAGGGCGGGTTAAGGGGGAGCAGTACTTC	CASSEGRVKGEQYF
TRBV6-1	TRBJ1-5	.	.	TGTGCCAGCAGTGACAGGGTCCCTCAGCCCCAGCATTTT	CASSDRVPQPQHF
TRBV29-1	TRBJ1-1	.	.	TGCAGCGTTGATTCGGCAGGGGCAGCTTTCTTT	CSVDSAGAAFF
TRBV7-8	TRBJ1-6	.	.	TGTGCCAGCAGCTTAGTCGGCACGGCTTCACCCCTCCACTTT	CASSLVGTASPLHF
TRBV4-1	TRBJ2-7	TRBD1	.	TGCGCCAGCAGCCAATTCGGGACAGGAACCTACGAGCAGTACTTC	CASSQFGTGTYEQYF
TRBV6-6	TRBJ2-2	.	.	TGTGCCAGCAGTTACGGGGAGACCGGGGAGCTGTTTTTT	CASSYGETGELFF
TRBV9	TRBJ2-5	.	.	TGTGCCAGCAGCACGAATGAATTGCCCGCGGAGACCCAGTACTTC	CASSTNELPAETQYF
TRBV12-3/TRBV12-4	TRBJ2-3	TRBD1	.	TGTGCCAGCAGACAGGGGGCGGGAGATACGCAGTATTTT	CASRQGAGDTQYF
TRBV28	TRBJ1-1	.	.	TGTGCCAGCAGTTTCCTCACCGGGGGGGGGAACACTGAAGCTTTCTTT	CASSFLTGGGNTEAFF
TRBV28	TRBJ2-3	TRBD2	.	TGTGCCAGCAGTTCGACTAGCGGGAGCCCCTATACGCAGTATTTT	CASSSTSGSPYTQYF
TRBV28	TRBJ2-3	TRBD1	once	TGTGCCAGCAGACAAACAGGGGGCACAGATACGCAGTATTTT	CASRQTGGTDTQYF
TRBV5-4	TRBJ1-4	.	.	TGTGCCAGCAGCTTGGGAGGTCGGGCAACTAATGAAAAACTGTTTTTT	CASSLGGRATNEKLFF
TRBV15	TRBJ2-1	TRBD2	.	TGTGCCACCAGCACCTCAGGTAGCGGAGGGAGGGCCGGAAATGAGCAGTTCTTC	CATSTSGSGGRAGNEQFF
TRBV5-1	TRBJ2-3	.	.	TGCGCCAGCAGCTTGTCAGGGGAGGGAGATACGCAGTATTTT	CASSLSGEGDTQYF
TRBV4-1	TRBJ1-1	.	.	TGCGCCAGCAGCCAAGACAGGCGGAACACTGAAGCTTTCTTT	CASSQDRRNTEAFF
TRBV27	TRBJ1-2	.	.	TGTGCCAGCAGTTTATCAGGGGCAGGGGCGAGACCGAACTATGGCTACACCTTC	CASSLSGAGARPNYGYTF
TRBV6-4	TRBJ1-5	.	.	TGTGCCAGCAGTGACTCCAATCAGCCCCAGCATTTT	CASSDSNQPQHF
TRBV7-3	TRBJ2-5	TRBD2	.	TGTGCCAGCAGCTTACTCGGGAGGGACCAAGAGACCCAGTACTTC	CASSLLGRDQETQYF
TRBV4-3	TRBJ2-2	.	.	TGCGCCAGCAGCCAAGGGATAGGGGCTAACACCGGGGAGCTGTTTTTT	CASSQGIGANTGELFF
TRBV19	TRBJ1-2	.	.	TGTGCCAGTACTCCGGGGGGGTCCCCCCTATATTTTTATGGCTACACCTTC	CASTPGGSPLYFYGYTF
TRBV27	TRBJ2-7	TRBD2	.	TGTGCCAGCAGTTTAGGATATAGCGGGACTTCCTACGAGCAGTACTTC	CASSLGYSGTSYEQYF
TRBV7-2	TRBJ2-1	TRBD1	once	TGTGCCAGCAGCTTACGGACAGGGACCTACAATGAGCAGTTCTTC	CASSLRTGTYNEQFF
TRBV28	TRBJ2-5	TRBD2	few	TGTGCCAGCAGTTTACGGGCTAGCGGGATGAGGGAGACCCAGTACTTC	CASSLRASGMRETQYF
TRBV27	TRBJ2-1	.	.	TGTGCCAGCAGTAGGACTATCGCCTACAATGAGCAGTTCTTC	CASSRTIAYNEQFF
TRBV5-5	TRBJ2-5	.	.	TGTGCCAGCAGCTTGGCCCCGGGCGGTGGAGAGACCCAGTACTTC	CASSLAPGGGETQYF
TRBV3-1/TRBV3-2	TRBJ2-3	.	.	TGTGCCAGCAGTAAGGAGGGACGCCTCCCGGATACGCAGTATTTT	CASSKEGRLPDTQYF
TRBV7-9	TRBJ2-3	TRBD2	.	TGTGCCAGCAGCTTGCGGGGGATTAGCACAGATACGCAGTATTTT	CASSLRGISTDTQYF
TRBV27	TRBJ2-2	TRBD1	.	TGTGCCAGCAGTCCGACCGGGACAGTCTACACCGGGGAGCTGTTTTTT	CASSPTGTVYTGELFF
TRBV19	TRBJ2-1	.	.	TGTGCCAGTAGTATGGTAGGGTTGAATGAGCAGTTCTTC	CASSMVGLNEQFF
TRBV25-1	TRBJ1-4	.	.	TGTGCCAGCAGTCAACCGGGACCAACTAATGAAAAACTGTTTTTT	CASSQPGPTNEKLFF
TRBV19	TRBJ2-6	.	.	TGTGCCAGTAGTATTAGTGTCAACGTCCTGACTTTC	CASSISVNVLTF